This is a list of T cell receptor beta chains from one sample in a study of cytomegalovirus exposure and HLA in healthy donors. This table comes from immunoSEQ multiplex PCR, and its TCRdb copy is limited to in-frame clones, with some not included. Of about 78,000 clones in the sample, around 70% were seen once. Material for sequencing was PBMCs. These receptors all come from a woman between 35 and 50 years old in good health and CMV-seropositive. The CDR3 runs from the conserved cysteine through the conserved F or W. The order of the fields is V gene, J gene, D gene, CDR3 protein. A D gene is named only where the DNA matches it firmly.

TRBV29-1	TRBJ2-7	TRBD1	CSVQPGQGLFEQYF
TRBV25-1	TRBJ1-1	NA	CASSEAVGQGDTEAFF
TRBV7-9	TRBJ1-1	TRBD1	CASSSWTGDTEAFF
TRBV5-4	TRBJ2-6	TRBD1	CASSFGTGASGANVLTF
TRBV2	TRBJ2-7	NA	CASSGGSSHRYF
TRBV27	TRBJ1-6	NA	CASSLRFGGASPLHF
TRBV4-1	TRBJ1-4	TRBD1	CASSQERQGVGEKLFF
TRBV4-2	TRBJ1-1	TRBD1	CASSKDRLNTEAFF
TRBV19	TRBJ2-5	NA	CASTADSQETQYF
TRBV4-2	TRBJ2-2	TRBD1	CASSQDLTGPGELFF
TRBV28	TRBJ2-7	TRBD1	CASSKGQTSYEQYF
TRBV6-1	TRBJ2-2	TRBD1	CASSTGAGGELFF
TRBV6-6	TRBJ1-2	NA	CASSSAYYGYTF
TRBV6-5	TRBJ1-1	NA	CASSYAQGFYTEAFF
TRBV19	TRBJ1-5	TRBD1	CATTDRVGQPQHF
TRBV5-8	TRBJ1-2	TRBD1	CASRRTGVGYTF
TRBV5-6	TRBJ2-5	TRBD2	CASTRLAGEETQYF
TRBV11-2	TRBJ2-5	NA	CASSPDSPQETQYF
TRBV5-1	TRBJ2-7	NA	CASSSTGSEQYF
TRBV10-2	TRBJ2-7	TRBD1	CASRGTGGEYEQYF
TRBV27	TRBJ1-5	NA	CASSLKASNQPQHF
TRBV7-9	TRBJ1-2	TRBD1	CASSSYPGQGFGYGYTF
TRBV27	TRBJ1-2	NA	CASSPLGGQTNYGYTF
TRBV7-8	TRBJ1-4	TRBD1	CASSSRGGGLTNEKLFF
TRBV6-1	TRBJ2-6	TRBD1	CASSVGQGNSGANVLTF
TRBV5-1	TRBJ2-1	NA	CASSLGGQGLNEQFF
TRBV7-9	TRBJ2-7	TRBD2	CASKEGTSGSREQYF
TRBV5-1	TRBJ2-1	TRBD2	CASSLGLAGGSEQFF